A single sample gave rise to the 27 T cell receptor beta chains below, sequenced in a study of HIV-infected patients and healthy controls. Whole blood was used without fractionation, so all unsorted peripheral T cells were included. Reverse transcription used around 500 ng RNA and constant-region primers for alpha and beta. Using multiplexing indices, alpha and beta chain libraries were generated apart by chain-specific third strand synthesis. TCRdb fed the 5' RACE reads into MiXCR, producing one record per CDR3 protein. The sample records 15,000 to 20,000 distinct CDR3 sequences, over 7% being singletons. Input material: blood. The receptors stem from an adult in good health.

Ten or more counts support this clonotype. The gene calls are TRBV10-3 and TRBJ1-5; no firm D call. The CDR3 is 13 residues long. From germline, CDR1 is ENHRY and CDR2 SYGVKD. V was pared by 0 bases and J by 7 bases, with 7 bases between. The CDR3 region is CAISESYQQPQHF. CDR3 bases: TGTGCCATCAGTGAGTCGTACCAACAGCCCCAGCATTTT.

At least ten counts were recorded for this clonotype. The V gene is TRBV4-1, the J gene TRBJ2-6; possibly TRBD1 or TRBD2 for D (5 bases each). The CDR3 spans 18 residues. V was shortened by 0 bases and J by 0 bases, with 12 bases between the two germline ends. Germline V CDR1 and CDR2: MGHRA, YSYEKL. The CDR3 bases are TGCGCCAGCAGCCAAGATTTCCTTGGGGGCTCTGGGGCCAACGTCCTGACTTTC. It codes for CASSQDFLGGSGANVLTF.

The chain links TRBV11-2 to TRBJ1-1, with TRBD1 matching over 8 bases. Germline V gives CDR1 SGHAT, CDR2 FQNNGV. The V segment lost 0 bases and the J segment 3 bases; nucleotides outside the gene matches: 3. This CDR3 spans 15 amino acids. This CDR3 reads CASSLEGTGYTEAFF. The CDR3 DNA reads as TGTGCCAGCAGCTTAGAGGGGACAGGATACACTGAAGCTTTCTTT.

The V gene is TRBV4-2, the J gene TRBJ2-3; 13 nucleotides match TRBD2. The V and J ends lost 0 bases and 4 bases, in that order; junction bases with no gene match: 4. Per germline, CDR1 LGHNA and CDR2 YNFKEQ. CDR3 length: 17 amino acids. CDR3 coding DNA: TGTGCCAGCAGCCAAGAAGCGGGACTAGCGGGGTCAGATACGCAGTATTTT. Translation: CASSQEAGLAGSDTQYF.

The rearrangement links TRBV15 to TRBJ2-7; D remains ambiguous. V lost 0 bases and J lost 6, with 9 bases in between. The CDR3 runs 13 residues. Germline CDR1 LNHNV, CDR2 YYDKDF (reference sequence). For the CDR3, the DNA is TGTGCCACCAGCAGAGAACGTCTTGCCGAGCAGTACTTC. Amino acids: CATSRERLAEQYF.

This clonotype is medium-sized (0.01 to 0.1%) within its sample. This sequence joins TRBV6-5 and TRBJ2-1; 7 bases are shared with TRBD1. Germline V gene lookup returns CDR1 MNHEY and CDR2 SVGAGI. The CDR3 length is 17 residues. With 5 bases clipped from V and 0 bases from J, the junction kept 10 bases outside the gene matches. CDR3: CASSVRQGYVSYNEQFF. The DNA for the CDR3 is TGTGCCAGCAGTGTCAGACAGGGATATGTCTCCTACAATGAGCAGTTCTTC.

At least ten counts were recorded for this clonotype. V is TRBV18 and J is TRBJ2-3; 10 bases map to TRBD2. The V gene end was trimmed by 5 bases and the J gene end by 0 bases; junction bases not matched to a gene: 8. Germline V gene data show CDR1 as KGHSH and CDR2 as LQKENI. The CDR3 runs to 17 residues. The CDR3 region is CASSAKLAGPSTDTQYF. CDR3 sequence (DNA): TGTGCCAGCTCAGCGAAACTAGCGGGGCCGAGCACAGATACGCAGTATTTT.

This clonotype is classed as medium-sized. The chain carries TRBV6-5 and TRBJ1-1; D call uncertain. V dropped 4 bases and J dropped 2 bases, with 8 bases sitting between them. Germline CDR1 MNHEY, CDR2 SVGAGI. This CDR3 is 13 amino acids long. CDR3 amino acids: CASSSQANTEAFF. The DNA of the CDR3 is TGTGCCAGCAGTTCTCAAGCAAACACTGAAGCTTTCTTT.

This clonotype was found many times. The chain is built from TRBV20-1 and TRBJ2-7; D gene uncertain. The CDR3 has 15 amino acids. The germline V gene has CDR1 DFQATT and CDR2 SNEGSKA (reference sequence). V was shortened by 0 bases and J by 2 bases, with 14 bases between the two germline ends. As DNA, the CDR3 is TGCAGTGCTAGAGATCTCGCAGGCGACGCCTACGAGCAGTACTTC. This encodes CSARDLAGDAYEQYF.

This clonotype is medium-sized. The chain uses TRBV7-2 and TRBJ2-2, with 9 bases fitting TRBD1. The germline V gene has CDR1 SGHTA and CDR2 FQGNSA. CDR3 length: 17 amino acids. V trimming: 5 bases; J trimming: 1 base; junction bases outside the gene matches: 8. CDR3 DNA sequence: TGTGCCAGCAGCCACCGGGACAGGGTCTTGAACACCGGGGAGCTGTTTTTT. As protein: CASSHRDRVLNTGELFF.

This clonotype counts as medium-sized. The CDR3 nucleotides are TGTGCCAGCACCGAGCCGGGCTACGAGCAGTACTTC. Its translation is CASTEPGYEQYF. The chain has TRBV6-1 and TRBJ2-7; no clear D gene. V was pared by 7 bases and J by 3 bases, with 10 bases between. Per the germline V gene, CDR1 is MNHNS and CDR2 is SASEGT. This CDR3 spans 12 amino acids.

This clonotype was seen more than once but under ten times. The CDR3 DNA is TGTGCCAGCAGTTTAAGGTGGGGACTACTATACAATGAGCAGTTCTTC. This sequence encodes CASSLRWGLLYNEQFF. V gene TRBV12-3 or TRBV12-4 combines with J gene TRBJ2-1; TRBD2 aligns across 7 bases. Trimming took 2 bases from V and 4 from J; bases not matched to a gene: 8. The CDR3 loop spans 16 amino acids.

In this sample, this clonotype turned up many times. V and J are TRBV4-3 and TRBJ1-2, with TRBD1 as a possible D gene (5 bases). The ends were cut back, 0 bases at V and 8 bases at J, with 10 bases in the middle. This CDR3 is 13 amino acids long. Germline V gives CDR1 LGHNA, CDR2 YSLEER. This chain's CDR3 is CASSQDFGAGYTF. The CDR3 DNA sequence: TGCGCCAGCAGCCAAGATTTTGGGGCCGGCTACACCTTC.

With respect to this clonotype: A much larger clone lies a single base off, so this may be a read error. The rearrangement links TRBV27 to TRBJ2-7, with TRBD1 as a possible D gene (6 bases). The germline CDR1 and CDR2 sequences are MNHEY and SMNVEV (reference sequence). The CDR3 has 15 amino acids. Trimming pared 8 bases from V and 5 bases from J, leaving 22 bases between. The CDR3 spells CASSSVGTRGHEQYF. The CDR3 nucleotides are TGTGCCAGCTCTTCTGTCGGGACAAGGGGCCACGAGCAGTACTTC.

By share, this clonotype ranks as medium-sized. The rearrangement joins TRBV6-5 to TRBJ2-7; a weak D match, TRBD2 (5 bases). The CDR3 totals 14 residues. Germline CDR1 is MNHEY and CDR2 is SVGAGI. V was shortened by 0 bases and J by 4 bases, with 10 bases between the two germline ends. The CDR3 is CASSYSARGYEQYF. For the CDR3, the DNA is TGTGCCAGCAGTTACTCTGCCCGGGGTTACGAGCAGTACTTC.

This clonotype was seen more than once but under ten times. The V gene is TRBV29-1, the J gene TRBJ2-1; D not certain. The CDR3 spans 12 residues. Germline assignment: CDR1 SQVTM and CDR2 ANQGSEA. V lost 3 bases to trimming and J lost 9 bases, with 12 bases between them. The DNA for the CDR3 is TGCAGCGTTGATAAGGTCTTCGGTGAGCAGTTCTTC. This codes for CSVDKVFGEQFF.

This clonotype has a count of ten or more. The chain couples TRBV6-5 to TRBJ2-3; D gene ambiguous. The CDR3 runs to 14 residues. The V end was cut by 2 bases, the J end by 0 bases, with 6 bases between. The V gene's germline CDR1 is MNHEY and CDR2 SVGAGI. The CDR3 sequence: CASSYGLSTDTQYF. The CDR3 nucleotides read TGTGCCAGCAGTTACGGGCTTAGCACAGATACGCAGTATTTT.

This clonotype came up many times. This chain connects TRBV20-1 to TRBJ1-3, with D uncertain. This CDR3 comprises 14 residues. In germline, CDR1 is DFQATT, CDR2 SNEGSKA (reference sequence). The V gene lost 5 bases and the J gene lost 4 bases, with 15 bases spanning the gap. The chain's CDR3 is CSAHAQPSGNTIYF. The CDR3 nucleotides read TGCAGTGCTCATGCTCAACCTTCGGGAAACACCATATATTTT.

This clonotype came up many times. The chain combines TRBV9 with TRBJ2-1; 14 nucleotides line up with TRBD2. Per germline, CDR1 SGDLS and CDR2 YYNGEE. V was clipped by 2 bases and J by 6 bases; unmatched bases: 4. This CDR3 has 16 amino acids. The CDR3 sequence: CASSVTSGGVSNEQFF. The CDR3 DNA follows: TGTGCCAGCAGCGTGACTAGCGGGGGGGTTAGCAATGAGCAGTTCTTC.

This clonotype came up many times. This chain joins TRBV7-3 and TRBJ2-3; 14 nucleotides match TRBD2. CDR1 and CDR2 (germline): SGHTA, FQGTGA. The junction had 5 bases not matched to a gene; V was cut back by 5 bases and J by 4 bases. CDR3 size: 16 residues. In DNA, the CDR3 is TGTGCCAGCAGCCCGGGACTAGCGGGGGCCTCAGATACGCAGTATTTT. It specifies CASSPGLAGASDTQYF.

This clonotype came up a few times. The chain links TRBV19 to TRBJ2-3, with 12 bases matching TRBD2. CDR3 length equals 18 residues. Germline loops: CDR1 LNHDA, CDR2 SQIVND (reference sequence). V lost 1 base to trimming and J lost 0 bases; unmatched junction nucleotides: 5. Here the CDR3 DNA reads TGTGCCAGTAGTATAGCCCATGGACTAGCGGGAAGCACAGATACGCAGTATTTT. It specifies CASSIAHGLAGSTDTQYF. The full variable domain, with the rest looked up from reference TRBV19 and TRBJ2-3, is DGGITQSPKYLFRKEGQNVTLSCEQNLNHDAMYWYRQDPGQGLRLIYYSQIVNDFQKGDIAEGYSVSREKKESFPLTVTSAQKNPTAFYLCASSIAHGLAGSTDTQYFGPGTRLTVL.

By sample share, this clonotype is medium-sized. V gene TRBV3-1 combines with J gene TRBJ1-1; D call uncertain. The germline CDR1 and CDR2 sequences are LGHDT and YNNKEL (reference sequence). The length of the CDR3 is 11 residues. V was pared by 6 bases and J by 8 bases, with 10 bases between. The CDR3 DNA reads as TGTGCCAGCAGGAGCAATAGAGAAGCTTTCTTT. It encodes CASRSNREAFF. The full variable domain, with the rest looked up from reference TRBV3-1 and TRBJ1-1, is DTAVSQTPKYLVTQMGNDKSIKCEQNLGHDTMYWYKQDSKKFLKIMFSYNNKELIINETVPNRFSPKSPDKAHLNLHINSLELGDSAVYFCASRSNREAFFGQGTRLTVV.

On this clonotype: This may stem from a read error, because a much larger clone lies one nucleotide away. This chain links TRBV6-2 or TRBV6-3 with TRBJ2-5, with a weak D call TRBD1 (6 bases). CDR3 length: 17 amino acids. Per germline, CDR1 MNHEY and CDR2 SVGEGT. In nucleotides, the CDR3 is TGTGCCAGGAGTTACTCGAGACAACAGGGCGACCAAGAGACCCAGTACTTC. Amino acid sequence: CARSYSRQQGDQETQYF.

By proportion, this clonotype is medium-sized (0.01 to 0.1%). CDR3 DNA sequence: TGTGCCAGCAGTGAAAGGCCAACCTACGAGCAGTACTTC. Its protein product is CASSERPTYEQYF. The chain links TRBV2 to TRBJ2-7; D ambiguous. The germline V gene encodes CDR1 SNHLY and CDR2 FYNNEI. The CDR3 is 13 amino acids. V lost 2 bases, J lost 2 bases, and 7 bases lay in between. The whole variable domain, remainder taken from reference TRBV2 and TRBJ2-7, is EPEVTQTPSHQVTQMGQEVILRCVPISNHLYFYWYRQILGQKVEFLVSFYNNEISEKSEIFDDQFSVERPDGSNFTLKIRSTKLEDSAMYFCASSERPTYEQYFGPGTRLTVT.

This clonotype has at least ten counts. The chain uses TRBV12-3 or TRBV12-4 and TRBJ2-5, with a tentative D call TRBD1 (7 bases). CDR3 length: 16 amino acids. V was clipped by 5 bases and J by 2 bases, with 18 bases between them. As DNA, the CDR3 is TGTGCCAGCAGTCGTCTCGGCAGGGGGACTCAAGAGACCCAGTACTTC. Translated, it gives CASSRLGRGTQETQYF.

The table lists this clonotype with many counts. The chain combines TRBV7-9 with TRBJ1-4; a weak D match, TRBD1 (5 bases). V shed 0 bases and J shed 5 bases, with 7 bases lying between them. The CDR3 consists of 14 residues. Germline V gene data show CDR1 as SEHNR and CDR2 as FQNEAQ (reference sequence). CDR3 in DNA: TGTGCCAGCAGCTTAGCGGGGGGAAATGAAAAACTGTTTTTT. Protein sequence: CASSLAGGNEKLFF.

This clonotype is medium-sized (0.01 to 0.1%) by share. V gene TRBV14 combines with J gene TRBJ1-1; D is unclear. CDR3 length: 13 amino acids. V lost 5 bases and J 0 bases, leaving 7 bases between the germline ends. Germline V CDR1 and CDR2: SGHDN, FVKESK. The CDR3 sequence: CASSSQMNTEAFF. In DNA, the CDR3 is TGTGCCAGCAGCTCTCAGATGAACACTGAAGCTTTCTTT.